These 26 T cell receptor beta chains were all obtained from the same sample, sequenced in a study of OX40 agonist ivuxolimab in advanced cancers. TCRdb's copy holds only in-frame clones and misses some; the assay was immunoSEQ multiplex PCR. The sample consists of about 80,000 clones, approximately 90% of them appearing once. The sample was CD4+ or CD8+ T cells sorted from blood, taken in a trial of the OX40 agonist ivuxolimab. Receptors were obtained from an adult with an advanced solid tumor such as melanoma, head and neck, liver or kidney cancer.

The CDR3 nucleotides are TGTGCCAGCAGCTTAGGAGGGTTAAAAGCGCAAGAGACCCAGTACTTC. Its protein is CASSLGGLKAQETQYF. The V and J genes are TRBV7-2 and TRBJ2-5, with a possible D match to TRBD2 (5 bases). V was pared by 1 base and J by 2 bases, with 14 bases between. Germline V CDR1 and CDR2: SGHTA, FQGNSA. The CDR3 totals 16 residues.

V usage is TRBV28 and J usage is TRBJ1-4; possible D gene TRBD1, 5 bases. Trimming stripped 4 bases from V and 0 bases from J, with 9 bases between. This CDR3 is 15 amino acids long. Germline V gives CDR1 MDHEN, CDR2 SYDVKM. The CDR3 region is CASSSGHTTNEKLFF. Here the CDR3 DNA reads TGTGCCAGCAGTTCCGGACATACAACTAATGAAAAACTGTTTTTT. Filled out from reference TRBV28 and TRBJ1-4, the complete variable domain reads DVKVTQSSRYLVKRTGEKVFLECVQDMDHENMFWYRQDPGLGLRLIYFSYDVKMKEKGDIPEGYSVSREKKERFSLILESASTNQTSMYLCASSSGHTTNEKLFFGSGTQLSVL.

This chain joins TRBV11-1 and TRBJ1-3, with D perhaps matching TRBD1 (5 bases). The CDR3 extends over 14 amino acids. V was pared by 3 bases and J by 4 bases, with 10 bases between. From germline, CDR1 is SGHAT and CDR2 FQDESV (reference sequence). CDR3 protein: CASSLGRRGNTIYF. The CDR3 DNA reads TGTGCCAGCAGCTTGGGACGGAGGGGAAACACCATATATTTT.

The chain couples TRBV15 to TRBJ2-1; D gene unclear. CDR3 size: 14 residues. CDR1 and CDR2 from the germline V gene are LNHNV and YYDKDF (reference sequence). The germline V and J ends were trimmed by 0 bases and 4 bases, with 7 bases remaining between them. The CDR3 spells CATSREAAYNEQFF. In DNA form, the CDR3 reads TGTGCCACCAGCAGAGAAGCAGCGTACAATGAGCAGTTCTTC.

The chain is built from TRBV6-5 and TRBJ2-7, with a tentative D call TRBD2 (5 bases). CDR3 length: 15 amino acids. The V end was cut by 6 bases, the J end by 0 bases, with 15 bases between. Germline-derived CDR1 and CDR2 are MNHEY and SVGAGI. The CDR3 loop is CASSRGLRSSYEQYF. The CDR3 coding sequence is TGTGCCAGCAGCCGAGGACTTCGGAGCTCCTACGAGCAGTACTTC.

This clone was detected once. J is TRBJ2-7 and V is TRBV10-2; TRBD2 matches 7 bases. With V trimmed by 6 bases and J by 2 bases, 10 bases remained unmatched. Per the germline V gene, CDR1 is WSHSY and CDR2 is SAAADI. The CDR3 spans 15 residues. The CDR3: CASREWGEGAYEQYF. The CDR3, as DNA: TGCGCCAGCAGGGAATGGGGGGAGGGAGCCTACGAGCAGTACTTC.

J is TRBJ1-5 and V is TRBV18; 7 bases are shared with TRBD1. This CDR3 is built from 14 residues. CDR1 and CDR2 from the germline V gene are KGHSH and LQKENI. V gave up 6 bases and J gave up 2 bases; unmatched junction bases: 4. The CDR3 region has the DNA TGTGCCAGCTCGAGACAGGGCGGCAATCAGCCCCAGCATTTT. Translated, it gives CASSRQGGNQPQHF.

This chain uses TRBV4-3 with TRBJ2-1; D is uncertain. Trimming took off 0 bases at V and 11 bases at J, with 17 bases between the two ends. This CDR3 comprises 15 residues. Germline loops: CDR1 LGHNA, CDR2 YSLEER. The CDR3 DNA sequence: TGCGCCAGCAGCCAAGAATCCGCTAATGGAGCGAAGCAGTTCTTC. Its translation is CASSQESANGAKQFF.

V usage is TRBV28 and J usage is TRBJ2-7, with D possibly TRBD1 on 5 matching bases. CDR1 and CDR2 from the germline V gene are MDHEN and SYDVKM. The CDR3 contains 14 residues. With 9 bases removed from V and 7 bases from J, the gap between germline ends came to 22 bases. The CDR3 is CASRGSSGPGEQYF. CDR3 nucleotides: TGTGCCAGTCGAGGTTCCTCCGGTCCAGGGGAGCAGTACTTC.

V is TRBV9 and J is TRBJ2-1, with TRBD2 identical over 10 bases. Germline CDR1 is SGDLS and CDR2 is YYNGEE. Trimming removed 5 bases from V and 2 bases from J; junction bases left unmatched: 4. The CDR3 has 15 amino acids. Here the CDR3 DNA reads TGTGCCAGCAGTTATACTAGCGGGACCTACAATGAGCAGTTCTTC. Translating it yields CASSYTSGTYNEQFF. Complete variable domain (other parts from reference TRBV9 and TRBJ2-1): DSGVTQTPKHLITATGQRVTLRCSPRSGDLSVYWYQQSLDQGLQFLIQYYNGEERAKGNILERFSAQQFPDLHSELNLSSLELGDSALYFCASSYTSGTYNEQFFGPGTRLTVL.

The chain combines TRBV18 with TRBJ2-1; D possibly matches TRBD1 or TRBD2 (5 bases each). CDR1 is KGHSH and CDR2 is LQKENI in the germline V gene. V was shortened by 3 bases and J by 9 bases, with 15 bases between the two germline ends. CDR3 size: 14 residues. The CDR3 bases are TGTGCCAGCTCACCTTCCGGGACCCCCATTGAGCAGTTCTTC. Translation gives CASSPSGTPIEQFF.

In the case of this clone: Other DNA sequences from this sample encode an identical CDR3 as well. Here the CDR3 DNA reads TGTGCCAGCAGCTTAGTCTCTGGGGCCAACGTCCTGACTTTC. Protein: CASSLVSGANVLTF. The chain uses TRBV7-3 and TRBJ2-6; D is uncertain. This CDR3 region has 14 residues. The germline CDR1 and CDR2 sequences are SGHTA and FQGTGA. Deletions cut 2 bases from V and 0 bases from J, with 2 bases between.

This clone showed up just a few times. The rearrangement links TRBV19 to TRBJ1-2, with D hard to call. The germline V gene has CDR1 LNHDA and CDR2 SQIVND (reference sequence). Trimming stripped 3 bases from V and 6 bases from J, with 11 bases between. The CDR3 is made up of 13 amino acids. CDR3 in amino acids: CASSIGRTHGYTF. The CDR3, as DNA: TGTGCCAGTAGTATTGGCAGGACCCATGGCTACACCTTC.

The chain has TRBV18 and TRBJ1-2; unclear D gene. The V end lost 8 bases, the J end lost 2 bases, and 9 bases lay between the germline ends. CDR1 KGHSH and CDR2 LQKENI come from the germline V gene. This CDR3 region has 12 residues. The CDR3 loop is CASTSANYGYTF. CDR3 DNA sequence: TGTGCCAGCACATCAGCGAACTATGGCTACACCTTC.

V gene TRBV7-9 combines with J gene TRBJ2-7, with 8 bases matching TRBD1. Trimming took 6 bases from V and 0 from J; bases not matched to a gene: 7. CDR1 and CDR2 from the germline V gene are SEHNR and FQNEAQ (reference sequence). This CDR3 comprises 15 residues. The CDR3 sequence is CASSRQGSYSYEQYF. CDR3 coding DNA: TGTGCCAGCAGTAGACAGGGGTCCTACTCCTACGAGCAGTACTTC.

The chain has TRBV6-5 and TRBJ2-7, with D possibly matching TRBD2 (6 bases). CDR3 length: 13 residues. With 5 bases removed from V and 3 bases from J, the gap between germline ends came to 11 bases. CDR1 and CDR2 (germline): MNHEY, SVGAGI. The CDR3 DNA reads TGTGCCAGCAGTCCGCGGGACCTCTACGAGCAGTACTTC. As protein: CASSPRDLYEQYF.

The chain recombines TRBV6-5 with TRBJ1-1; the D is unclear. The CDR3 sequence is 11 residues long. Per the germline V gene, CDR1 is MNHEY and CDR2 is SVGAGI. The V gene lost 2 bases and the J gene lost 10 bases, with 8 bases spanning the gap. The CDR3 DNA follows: TGTGCCAGCAGTTACCTGGGGTTAGCTTTCTTT. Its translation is CASSYLGLAFF.

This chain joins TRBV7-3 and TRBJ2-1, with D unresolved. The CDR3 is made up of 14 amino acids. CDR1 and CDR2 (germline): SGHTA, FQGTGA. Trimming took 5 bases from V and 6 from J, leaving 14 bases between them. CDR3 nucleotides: TGTGCCAGCAGCCCCCGACCCAGCCCCAATGAGCAGTTCTTC. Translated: CASSPRPSPNEQFF.

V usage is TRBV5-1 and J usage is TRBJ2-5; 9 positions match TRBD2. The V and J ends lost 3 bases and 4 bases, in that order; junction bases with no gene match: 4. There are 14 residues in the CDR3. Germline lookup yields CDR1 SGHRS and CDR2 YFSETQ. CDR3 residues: CASSSGTSRETQYF. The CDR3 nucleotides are TGCGCCAGCAGCTCTGGGACTAGCCGAGAGACCCAGTACTTC.

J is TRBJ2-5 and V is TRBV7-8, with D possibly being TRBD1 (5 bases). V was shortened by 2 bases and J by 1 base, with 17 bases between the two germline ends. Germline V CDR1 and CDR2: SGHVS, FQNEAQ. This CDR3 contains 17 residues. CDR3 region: CASSLYSRTGSQETQYF. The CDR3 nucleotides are TGTGCCAGCAGCTTATATTCAAGAACAGGATCCCAAGAGACCCAGTACTTC. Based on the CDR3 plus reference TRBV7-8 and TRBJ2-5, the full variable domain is GAGVSQSPRYKVAKRGQDVALRCDPISGHVSLFWYQQALGQGPEFLTYFQNEAQLDKSGLPSDRFFAERPEGSVSTLKIQRTQQEDSAVYLCASSLYSRTGSQETQYFGPGTRLLVL.

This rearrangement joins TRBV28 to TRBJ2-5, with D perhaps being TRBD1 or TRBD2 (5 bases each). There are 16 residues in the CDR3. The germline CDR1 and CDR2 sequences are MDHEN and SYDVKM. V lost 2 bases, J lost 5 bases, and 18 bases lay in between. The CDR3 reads CASSLLVGDARETQYF. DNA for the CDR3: TGTGCCAGCAGTTTACTCGTGGGGGACGCACGGGAGACCCAGTACTTC.

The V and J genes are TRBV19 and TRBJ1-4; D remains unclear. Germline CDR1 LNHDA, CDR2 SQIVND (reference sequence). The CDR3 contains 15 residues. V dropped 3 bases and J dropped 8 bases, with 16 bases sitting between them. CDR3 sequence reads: CASSIQGLLGEKLFF. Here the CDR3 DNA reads TGTGCCAGTAGTATTCAAGGGCTCCTTGGCGAAAAACTGTTTTTT.

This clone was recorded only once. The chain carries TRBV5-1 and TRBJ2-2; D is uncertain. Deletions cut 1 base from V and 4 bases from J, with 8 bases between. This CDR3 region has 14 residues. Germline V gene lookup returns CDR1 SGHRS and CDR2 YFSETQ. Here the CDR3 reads CASSLSASTGELFF. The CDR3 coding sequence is TGCGCCAGCAGCTTGTCTGCGAGCACCGGGGAGCTGTTTTTT.

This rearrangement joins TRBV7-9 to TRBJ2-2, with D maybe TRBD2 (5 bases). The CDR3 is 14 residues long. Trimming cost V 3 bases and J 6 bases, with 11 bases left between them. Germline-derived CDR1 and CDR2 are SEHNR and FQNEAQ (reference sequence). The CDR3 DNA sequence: TGTGCCAGCAGCTTGAGGGAGACGGCCGGGGAGCTGTTTTTT. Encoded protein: CASSLRETAGELFF.

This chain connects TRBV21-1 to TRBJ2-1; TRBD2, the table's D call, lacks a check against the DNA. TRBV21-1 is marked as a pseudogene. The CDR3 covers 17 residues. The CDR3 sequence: CASSPRRTSAIYNEQFF. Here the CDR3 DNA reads TGTGCCAGCAGCCCTCGACGGACTAGCGCCATATACAATGAGCAGTTCTTC.

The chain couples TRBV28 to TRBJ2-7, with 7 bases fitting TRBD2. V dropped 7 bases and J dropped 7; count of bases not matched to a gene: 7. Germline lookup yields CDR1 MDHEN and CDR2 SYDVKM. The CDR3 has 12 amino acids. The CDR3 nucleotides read TGTGCCAGCACCTCGACCGGGGGGGAGCAGTACTTC. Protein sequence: CASTSTGGEQYF.